This passage covers 19 T cell receptor beta chains from one sample sequenced in a study of long-term antiretroviral therapy in people with HIV. Survey level was the resolution at which the v3.0 immunoSEQ assay ran. Sequenced by immunoSEQ multiplex PCR; TCRdb stores in-frame clones only, minus some. The sample yields about 28,000 clones, around 96% seen once. This sample comprised unsorted PBMCs, obtained 6.3 years after starting antiretroviral therapy. These receptors all come from a man between 25 and 39 years old with HIV.

This rearrangement joins TRBV7-2 to TRBJ2-7; TRBD1 might be the D (7 bases). The germline V gene encodes CDR1 SGHTA and CDR2 FQGNSA. The CDR3 covers 14 residues. Trimming removed 8 bases at V and 5 bases at J, with 19 bases between. The CDR3 sequence: CASLATAQGDEQYF. CDR3 nucleotides: TGTGCCAGCCTAGCGACCGCGCAGGGGGACGAGCAGTACTTC.

Only one count was recorded for this clone. CDR3 sequence: CASSSYGGTPSLGAQHF. The CDR3 DNA reads as TGTGCCAGCAGCTCGTACGGGGGGACTCCATCCTTGGGCGCCCAGCATTTT. This chain links TRBV7-8 with TRBJ1-5; perhaps TRBD1 as D (5 bases). Germline CDR1 reads SGHVS; CDR2 reads FQNEAQ. V lost 4 bases, J lost 11 bases, and 27 bases lay in between. This CDR3 region has 17 residues.

Turning to this clone: The junction departs from the called germline gene at one end, perhaps through a read error. The CDR3 DNA follows: TGTGCCAGCAGTTTAAGGCAGGGGAATTTAATTGCCTTC. This translates into CASSLRQGNLIAF. The chain couples TRBV27 to TRBJ1-2; tentatively, D is TRBD1 (6 bases). Germline loops: CDR1 MNHEY, CDR2 SMNVEV (reference sequence). The CDR3 has 13 amino acids.

This sequence joins TRBV15 and TRBJ2-7, with TRBD2 identical over 13 bases. CDR3 length: 14 residues. Losses at the gene ends were 6 bases for V and 4 bases for J; bases not matched to a gene: 3. Looked up from germline, CDR1 is LNHNV and CDR2 is YYDKDF (reference sequence). The CDR3 spells CATRRTSGSYEQYF. DNA for the CDR3: TGTGCCACCAGAAGGACTAGCGGGAGTTACGAGCAGTACTTC.

J is TRBJ2-2 and V is TRBV7-9; D unclear. CDR3 length: 15 amino acids. Germline assignment: CDR1 SEHNR and CDR2 FQNEAQ (reference sequence). With 5 bases removed from V and 7 bases from J, the gap between germline ends came to 17 bases. The CDR3 protein is CASSRAVSLVGELFF. In nucleotides, the CDR3 is TGTGCCAGCAGCCGCGCAGTGAGTCTGGTCGGGGAGCTGTTTTTT.

Turning to this clone: Compared with germline, one end of the junction differs, possibly owing to a read error. The rearrangement uses TRBV4-1 and TRBJ2-4; 8 positions match TRBD1. The germline gives CDR1 MGHRA, CDR2 YSYEKL. The CDR3 loop spans 14 amino acids. The CDR3 DNA sequence: TGCGCCAGCAGCCAAGAATTAAGTAGTGGACAGGGTTGCTTC. Translation: CASSQELSSGQGCF.

The V gene is TRBV7-9, the J gene TRBJ2-3; D is ambiguous. The CDR3 covers 12 residues. The germline V gene has CDR1 SEHNR and CDR2 FQNEAQ (reference sequence). V dropped 2 bases and J dropped 2 bases, with 2 bases sitting between them. This CDR3 is CASSLHTDTQYF. In DNA form, the CDR3 reads TGTGCCAGCAGCTTACACACAGATACGCAGTATTTT.

The chain employs TRBV12-5 and TRBJ2-2; no definite D call. There are 13 residues in the CDR3. CDR1 and CDR2 (germline): LGHNT, FRNRAP. V lost 8 bases, J lost 4 bases, and 11 bases lay in between. This CDR3 reads CASKTSRTGELFF. The CDR3 DNA sequence: TGTGCTAGTAAAACGTCGCGCACCGGGGAGCTGTTTTTT.

The rearrangement uses TRBV9 and TRBJ2-1, with 9 bases that match TRBD2. V shed 1 base and J 2 bases; nucleotides not matched to a gene: 4. This CDR3 region has 16 residues. Germline V gene sequence: CDR1 SGDLS, CDR2 YYNGEE. The CDR3 region has the DNA TGTGCCAGCAGCGTAAGACCTAGCGGGACCTACAATGAGCAGTTCTTC. Translated, it gives CASSVRPSGTYNEQFF.

The gene calls are TRBV7-3 and TRBJ2-3; 8 bases are a match to TRBD2. Germline V CDR1 and CDR2: SGHTA, FQGTGA. V shed 5 bases, J shed 4 bases, and the junction held 5 bases outside the gene matches. This CDR3 region has 14 residues. CDR3 region: CASSGSGDPDTQYF. The CDR3 bases are TGTGCCAGCAGCGGTAGCGGGGACCCAGATACGCAGTATTTT. Filled out from reference TRBV7-3 and TRBJ2-3, the complete variable domain reads GAGVSQTPSNKVTEKGKYVELRCDPISGHTALYWYRQSLGQGPEFLIYFQGTGAADDSGLPNDRFFAVRPEGSVSTLKIQRTERGDSAVYLCASSGSGDPDTQYFGPGTRLTVL.

This clone was detected once. The rearrangement joins TRBV13 to TRBJ2-1, with TRBD2 matching 13 bases. V was clipped by 5 bases and J by 7 bases; unmatched bases: 14. The V gene's germline CDR1 is PRHDT and CDR2 FYEKMQ (reference sequence). The CDR3 consists of 18 residues. The CDR3 coding sequence is TGTGCCAGCAGCGAAACTAGCGGGAGGGGAGTACAGATGAATGAGCAGTTCTTC. Protein sequence: CASSETSGRGVQMNEQFF.

This clone has just one count. The chain links TRBV2 to TRBJ2-2; D unclear. Germline CDR1 is SNHLY and CDR2 is FYNNEI. The CDR3 loop spans 12 amino acids. V dropped 5 bases and J dropped 4 bases, with 5 bases sitting between them. This CDR3 is CASSWSTGELFF. CDR3 coding DNA: TGTGCCAGCAGTTGGAGCACCGGGGAGCTGTTTTTT.

This sequence joins TRBV5-5 and TRBJ1-2; 12 nucleotides line up with TRBD1. Germline values: CDR1 SGHKS, CDR2 YYEKEE (reference sequence). The CDR3 runs 17 residues. The V gene end was trimmed by 4 bases and the J gene end by 5 bases; junction bases not matched to a gene: 12. The CDR3 sequence: CASSPTTGTGGRYGYTF. CDR3 in DNA: TGTGCCAGCAGCCCTACCACCGGGACAGGGGGCAGGTATGGCTACACCTTC.

The genes are TRBV30 and TRBJ1-6; D is ambiguous. Germline values: CDR1 GTSNPN, CDR2 SVGIG (reference sequence). The CDR3 spans 13 residues. Deletions cut 1 base from V and 9 bases from J, with 10 bases between. CDR3 in amino acids: CAWSAGFGSPLHF. The CDR3 DNA sequence: TGTGCCTGGAGTGCAGGTTTCGGTTCACCCCTCCACTTT.

V and J are TRBV14 and TRBJ1-1; D gene ambiguous. The length of the CDR3 is 12 residues. Germline V gene data show CDR1 as SGHDN and CDR2 as FVKESK. The V and J ends lost 1 base and 7 bases respectively, with 7 bases between them. CDR3 nucleotides: TGTGCCAGCAGCCAAGGAGGGCTTGAAGCTTTCTTT. This gives the protein CASSQGGLEAFF.

In this sample, this clone turned up once. The V call is TRBV21-1, the J call TRBJ2-7; the listed D gene, TRBD2, was not tested against the DNA. TRBV21-1 is recorded as a pseudogene. CDR3 length: 16 residues. The CDR3 region has the DNA TGTGCCAGCTCCAAAGGAGGACTAGCGGGAAACTACGAGCAGTACTTC. It is translated as CASSKGGLAGNYEQYF.

The J gene is TRBJ2-3, the V gene TRBV13; no reliable D call. Germline V gene lookup returns CDR1 PRHDT and CDR2 FYEKMQ (reference sequence). V shed 2 bases and J shed 6 bases, with 9 bases lying between them. The CDR3 spans 13 residues. The CDR3 coding sequence is TGTGCCAGCAGCTTAACGACGGCGGATACGCAGTATTTT. This codes for CASSLTTADTQYF.

This chain connects TRBV29-1 to TRBJ2-1, with TRBD2 matching 10 bases. J gave up 2 bases and V 4 bases, and 11 bases lay outside the gene matches. The V gene's germline CDR1 is SQVTM and CDR2 ANQGSEA. This CDR3 region has 17 residues. The CDR3 protein is CSVGRGLAGVTYNEQFF. As DNA, the CDR3 is TGCAGCGTTGGGAGAGGTCTAGCGGGAGTAACCTACAATGAGCAGTTCTTC.

DNA of the CDR3: TGTGCCAGCAGCACCGGGACTAGCGGTGGCACAGATACGCAGTATTTT. It codes for CASSTGTSGGTDTQYF. The chain recombines TRBV6-4 with TRBJ2-3, with 11 bases matching TRBD2. CDR1 and CDR2 from the germline V gene are MRHNA and SNTAGT. The CDR3 is 16 residues long. J gave up 1 base and V 6 bases, and 6 bases lay outside the gene matches.